This T cell receptor beta chain comes out of a study of cytomegalovirus exposure and HLA in healthy donors. A multiplex PCR was run with 60 Vbeta primers and 13 Jbeta primers. Method: immunoSEQ multiplex PCR; TCRdb's copy keeps in-frame clones and lacks some. Among 100,000 to 150,000 clones, about four fifths were seen once, and the ten largest hold approximately 9.6%. On this clone itself: Antigen: not known.

After removal of 7 bases from V and 2 bases from J, the junction contained 3 bases not matched to a gene. CDR3 length equals 12 residues. Per the germline V gene, CDR1 is SGHRS and CDR2 is YFSETQ. Study outcomes and limitations: Follow-up analysis found HLA locus-dependent TCR association rates, highest for DRB1 and lowest for HLA-C. Both high specificity and high sensitivity reportedly marked the classifier's diagnosis of cytomegalovirus status. TCR beta sequences numbering around 15,000 were associated with HLA alleles at 0.05 false discovery rate in a later analysis. Some TCR beta chains (roughly 160 of them) were listed as cytomegalovirus-associated.

This clonotype originated in a woman between 45 and 60 years old in good health and CMV-seropositive. The rearrangement joins TRBV5-1 to TRBJ2-7; TRBD1 matches at 7 bases. Sample: PBMCs. The CDR3 is CASWDSPYEQYF. CDR3 bases: TGCGCCAGCTGGGACAGTCCCTACGAGCAGTACTTC.